This T cell receptor (beta chain) was observed in a study of T cell changes during pregnancy in multiple sclerosis. Some clones are missing from TCRdb's copy, which holds only in-frame ones; the method was immunoSEQ multiplex PCR. The sample consists of around 31,000 clones, 90% of them appearing once. The V gene's germline CDR1 is SQVTM and CDR2 ANQGSEA. This CDR3 spans 15 amino acids. Germline trimming cut 1 base from V and 2 bases from J; bases unmatched to any gene: 5. The clonotype was recovered from a female donor with multiple sclerosis, enrolled in a pregnancy study. J is TRBJ2-1 and V is TRBV29-1; 7 bases fit TRBD2. Sample: CD8+ T cells from peripheral blood mononuclear cells, taken in the second trimester of pregnancy. The CDR3 spells CSVEGSSGTYNEQFF. The CDR3 coding sequence is TGCAGCGTTGAAGGTTCCAGCGGGACCTACAATGAGCAGTTCTTC.